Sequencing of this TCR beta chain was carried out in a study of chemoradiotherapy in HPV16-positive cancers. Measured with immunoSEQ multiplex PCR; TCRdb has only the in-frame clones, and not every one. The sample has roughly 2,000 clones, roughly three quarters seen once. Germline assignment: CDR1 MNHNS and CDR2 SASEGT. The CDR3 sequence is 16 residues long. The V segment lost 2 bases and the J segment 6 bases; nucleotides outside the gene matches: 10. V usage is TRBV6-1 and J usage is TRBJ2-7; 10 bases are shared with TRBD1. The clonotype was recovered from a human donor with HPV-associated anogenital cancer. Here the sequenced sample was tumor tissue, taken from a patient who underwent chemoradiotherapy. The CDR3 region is CASSEMADRGSSEQYF. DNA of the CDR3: TGTGCCAGCAGTGAAATGGCGGACAGGGGGTCTTCCGAGCAGTACTTC.